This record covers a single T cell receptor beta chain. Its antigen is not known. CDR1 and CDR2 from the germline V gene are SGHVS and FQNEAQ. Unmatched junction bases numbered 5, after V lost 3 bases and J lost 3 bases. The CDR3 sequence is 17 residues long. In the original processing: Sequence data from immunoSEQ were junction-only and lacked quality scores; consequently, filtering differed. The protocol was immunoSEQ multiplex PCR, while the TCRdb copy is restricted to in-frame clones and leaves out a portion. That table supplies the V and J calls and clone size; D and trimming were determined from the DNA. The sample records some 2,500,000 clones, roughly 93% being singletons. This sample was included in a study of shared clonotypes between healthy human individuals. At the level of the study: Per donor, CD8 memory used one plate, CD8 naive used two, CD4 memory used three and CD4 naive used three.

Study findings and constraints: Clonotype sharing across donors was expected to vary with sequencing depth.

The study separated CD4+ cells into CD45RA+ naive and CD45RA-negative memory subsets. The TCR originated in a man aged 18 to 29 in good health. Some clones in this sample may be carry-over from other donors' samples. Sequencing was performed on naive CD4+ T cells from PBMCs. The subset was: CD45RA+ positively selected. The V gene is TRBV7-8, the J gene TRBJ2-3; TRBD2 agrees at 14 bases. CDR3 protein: CASSFKTSGRGTDTQYF. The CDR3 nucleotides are TGTGCCAGCAGCTTCAAGACTAGCGGGAGGGGAACAGATACGCAGTATTTT.